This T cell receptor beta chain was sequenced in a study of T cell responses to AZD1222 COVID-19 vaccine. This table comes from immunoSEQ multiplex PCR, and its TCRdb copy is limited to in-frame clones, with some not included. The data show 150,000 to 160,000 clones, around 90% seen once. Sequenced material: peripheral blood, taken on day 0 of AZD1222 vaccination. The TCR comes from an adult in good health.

The CDR3 reads CASSYASRGNSYEQYF. CDR3 coding DNA: TGTGCCAGCAGTTACGCCAGCAGGGGGAACTCCTACGAGCAGTACTTC. The chain has TRBV6-2 or TRBV6-3 and TRBJ2-7, with 7 bases matching TRBD1. After removal of 2 bases from V and 0 bases from J, the junction contained 7 bases not matched to a gene. Germline V gives CDR1 MNHEY, CDR2 SVGEGT. There are 16 residues in the CDR3.